The 29 T cell receptor beta chains in this list originate from one sample, sequenced in a study of cytomegalovirus exposure and HLA in healthy donors. Libraries were prepared by immunoSEQ multiplex PCR; TCRdb keeps only in-frame clonotypes and omits some of them. The sample includes 250,000 to 400,000 clones, around 90% seen only once; the top ten take about 0.96%. Sequencing was carried out using PBMCs. These receptors were taken from a man aged 25 to 40 in good health and CMV-seronegative.

This clone was seen a single time. The V gene is TRBV18, the J gene TRBJ2-1; 10 nucleotides line up with TRBD2. V trimming: 3 bases; J trimming: 4 bases; junction bases outside the gene matches: 3. The germline V gene has CDR1 KGHSH and CDR2 LQKENI. The CDR3 covers 15 residues. CDR3: CASSPERGGYNEQFF. The CDR3 region has the DNA TGTGCCAGCTCACCTGAGCGGGGGGGATACAATGAGCAGTTCTTC.

CDR3 in DNA: TGTGCCAGTTGCCCCACCGGGGGTGAAGATACGCAGTATTTT. The encoded protein is CASCPTGGEDTQYF. The V gene is TRBV19, the J gene TRBJ2-3; maybe TRBD2 (6 bases). The germline gives CDR1 LNHDA, CDR2 SQIVND (reference sequence). With 8 bases removed from V and 5 bases from J, the gap between germline ends came to 17 bases. The CDR3 has 14 amino acids.

The CDR3 here is CASSPYREVDEQYF. As DNA, the CDR3 is TGTGCCAGCTCACCGTACAGGGAAGTGGACGAGCAGTACTTC. The chain is built from TRBV18 and TRBJ2-7; possible D gene TRBD1, 6 bases. This CDR3 has 14 amino acids. The germline gives CDR1 KGHSH, CDR2 LQKENI. V lost 3 bases and J 5 bases, leaving 14 bases between the germline ends.

This clone occurred once. The CDR3 sequence: CASTWLLADSYEQYF. The CDR3 DNA follows: TGTGCCAGCACTTGGTTACTAGCGGATTCCTACGAGCAGTACTTC. The chain has TRBV6-1 and TRBJ2-7; TRBD2 matches 8 bases. Trimming at V came to 7 bases and at J to 1 base, leaving 9 bases not matched to a gene. CDR3 size: 15 residues. Per the germline V gene, CDR1 is MNHNS and CDR2 is SASEGT.

The genes are TRBV5-4 and TRBJ2-3; D might be TRBD2 (6 bases). The CDR3 is 15 amino acids. In germline, CDR1 is SGHNT, CDR2 YYREEE (reference sequence). The ends were cut back, 5 bases at V and 2 bases at J, with 15 bases in the middle. The CDR3 loop is CASRAGGANTDTQYF. CDR3 bases: TGTGCCAGCAGAGCAGGCGGGGCTAACACAGATACGCAGTATTTT.

The chain employs TRBV7-2 and TRBJ2-1, with 16 bases that match TRBD2. The CDR3 loop spans 17 amino acids. V was pared by 2 bases and J by 8 bases, with 6 bases of the junction left unmatched. Per germline, CDR1 SGHTA and CDR2 FQGNSA. The CDR3, as DNA: TGTGCCAGCAGCTTACCGGGACTAGCGGGGGGGCATCATGAGCAGTTCTTC. Translated: CASSLPGLAGGHHEQFF.

J is TRBJ1-2 and V is TRBV5-6; 8 bases agree with TRBD1. The CDR3 has 16 residues. V shed 3 bases, J shed 4 bases, and the junction held 11 bases outside the gene matches. Germline CDR1 is SGHDT and CDR2 is YYEEEE. CDR3 nucleotide sequence: TGTGCCAGCAGCTCGGTAGGACAGGGAGGATCCTATGGCTACACCTTC. It specifies CASSSVGQGGSYGYTF. Together with reference TRBV5-6 and TRBJ1-2, the CDR3 gives the full variable domain: DAGVTQSPTHLIKTRGQQVTLRCSPKSGHDTVSWYQQALGQGPQFIFQYYEEEERQRGNFPDRFSGHQFPNYSSELNVNALLLGDSALYLCASSSVGQGGSYGYTFGSGTRLTVV.

CDR3 sequence: CASSVADNTDTQYF. In DNA form, the CDR3 reads TGTGCCAGCAGCGTAGCTGACAACACAGATACGCAGTATTTT. The chain links TRBV9 to TRBJ2-3, with D unclear. Trimming took 0 bases from V and 2 from J, leaving 7 bases between them. CDR3 length equals 14 residues. Germline CDR1 is SGDLS and CDR2 is YYNGEE.

The chain uses TRBV11-2 and TRBJ2-1, with D maybe TRBD1 (6 bases). The CDR3 has 16 residues. Trimming stripped 5 bases from V and 0 bases from J, with 14 bases between. Germline V gene data show CDR1 as SGHAT and CDR2 as FQNNGV. CDR3 amino acids: CASSTGQISSYNEQFF. The CDR3 DNA reads as TGTGCCAGCAGCACGGGACAAATCAGCTCCTACAATGAGCAGTTCTTC. Variable domain in full (rest from reference TRBV11-2 and TRBJ2-1): EAGVAQSPRYKIIEKRQSVAFWCNPISGHATLYWYQQILGQGPKLLIQFQNNGVVDDSQLPKDRFSAERLKGVDSTLKIQPAKLEDSAVYLCASSTGQISSYNEQFFGPGTRLTVL.

This clone was counted once. The rearrangement links TRBV5-4 to TRBJ2-5; the D is unclear. Germline CDR1 is SGHNT and CDR2 is YYREEE (reference sequence). V was cut by 1 base and J by 5 bases, with 9 bases left in between. This CDR3 is built from 13 residues. In nucleotides, the CDR3 is TGTGCCAGCAGCTTGAGAACTCTGGAGACCCAGTACTTC. It codes for CASSLRTLETQYF.

The chain joins TRBV30 to TRBJ2-2; D is perhaps TRBD2 (6 bases). From germline, CDR1 is GTSNPN and CDR2 SVGIG (reference sequence). Trimming cost V 3 bases and J 0 bases, with 8 bases left between them. The CDR3 is 14 residues long. The CDR3 DNA reads as TGTGCCTGGAGCGGGGGACCGAACACCGGGGAGCTGTTTTTT. This gives the protein CAWSGGPNTGELFF. The full variable domain, rest sourced from reference TRBV30 and TRBJ2-2, is SQTIHQWPATLVQPVGSPLSLECTVEGTSNPNLYWYRQAAGRGLQLLFYSVGIGQISSEVPQNLSASRPQDRQFILSSKKLLLSDSGFYLCAWSGGPNTGELFFGEGSRLTVL.

The table lists this clone with a few counts. The rearrangement links TRBV4-1 to TRBJ1-5; D is unclear. The germline CDR1 and CDR2 sequences are MGHRA and YSYEKL. Between the trimmed V and J ends, which lost 1 base and 2 bases, there was a span of 9 bases. The CDR3 has 15 amino acids. The CDR3 region is CASSQGGLGNQPQHF. Written as DNA, the CDR3 is TGCGCCAGCAGCCAAGGTGGGCTGGGCAATCAGCCCCAGCATTTT.

The genes are TRBV27 and TRBJ2-7; the D gene is possibly TRBD1 (6 bases). The V gene lost 8 bases and the J gene lost 2 bases, with 13 bases spanning the gap. Germline loops: CDR1 MNHEY, CDR2 SMNVEV (reference sequence). The CDR3 is 13 residues long. The CDR3 DNA follows: TGTGCCAGCGGACCACAGGGTACCTACGAGCAGTACTTC. This gives the protein CASGPQGTYEQYF.

The chain links TRBV29-1 to TRBJ1-2; TRBD1 aligns across 7 bases. Looked up from germline, CDR1 is SQVTM and CDR2 is ANQGSEA. There are 16 residues in the CDR3. V shed 0 bases, J shed 8 bases, and the junction held 15 bases outside the gene matches. The CDR3: CSVEEGQWREVEGYTF. For the CDR3, the DNA is TGCAGCGTTGAAGAGGGACAGTGGCGGGAGGTAGAGGGCTACACCTTC.

The chain links TRBV11-3 to TRBJ2-1; 10 bases map to TRBD2. J gave up 6 bases and V 3 bases, and 2 bases lay outside the gene matches. The germline V gene encodes CDR1 SGHNT and CDR2 YENEEA. The CDR3 runs 14 residues. Written as DNA, the CDR3 is TGTGCCAGCAGCTTTAGCGGGGGGATCAATGAGCAGTTCTTC. Translating it yields CASSFSGGINEQFF. Full variable domain (outside the CDR3, taken from reference TRBV11-3 and TRBJ2-1): EAGVVQSPRYKIIEKKQPVAFWCNPISGHNTLYWYLQNLGQGPELLIRYENEEAVDDSQLPKDRFSAERLKGVDSTLKIQPAELGDSAVYLCASSFSGGINEQFFGPGTRLTVL.

In its sample, this clone was seen once. The V gene is TRBV6-5, the J gene TRBJ1-1; TRBD1 matches at 8 bases. CDR3 length: 12 amino acids. Per the germline V gene, CDR1 is MNHEY and CDR2 is SVGAGI. Trimming took 2 bases from V and 11 from J; bases not matched to a gene: 4. In DNA, the CDR3 is TGTGCCAGCAGTTACGGACAGGGTTTGGCTTTCTTT. Protein product: CASSYGQGLAFF.

The V call is TRBV2, the J call TRBJ2-7; 7 bases map to TRBD2. The V gene end was trimmed by 11 bases and the J gene end by 3 bases; junction bases not matched to a gene: 10. The V gene's germline CDR1 is SNHLY and CDR2 FYNNEI. This CDR3 comprises 13 residues. DNA of the CDR3: TGTGCCCACACCGCGGGGGTAGGCTACGAGCAGTACTTC. Translating gives CAHTAGVGYEQYF.

V is TRBV18 and J is TRBJ2-6, with D perhaps TRBD1 (5 bases). CDR1 is KGHSH and CDR2 is LQKENI in the germline V gene. The CDR3 extends over 17 amino acids. The ends were cut back, 3 bases at V and 4 bases at J, with 16 bases in the middle. DNA of the CDR3: TGTGCCAGCTCACCTCAGGGCTCATCTGTGGGGGCCAACGTCCTGACTTTC. Its translation: CASSPQGSSVGANVLTF.

The chain carries TRBV10-3 and TRBJ1-6; D call uncertain. Germline CDR1 is ENHRY and CDR2 is SYGVKD. This CDR3 has 13 residues. The V gene lost 1 base and the J gene lost 7 bases, with 5 bases spanning the gap. The CDR3 nucleotides are TGTGCCATCAGTGAGTATCCGAATTCACCCCTCCACTTT. This sequence encodes CAISEYPNSPLHF.

The chain recombines TRBV4-1 with TRBJ2-5, with D perhaps TRBD2 (5 bases). CDR3 length equals 15 residues. V lost 4 bases and J lost 2, with 14 bases in between. Germline V gene data show CDR1 as MGHRA and CDR2 as YSYEKL. As DNA, the CDR3 is TGCGCCAGCAGCCTTTATATGCGGGTTCAAGAGACCCAGTACTTC. Translation gives CASSLYMRVQETQYF.

This chain links TRBV4-1 with TRBJ2-1, with a weak D call TRBD1 (5 bases). Germline CDR1 reads MGHRA; CDR2 reads YSYEKL. V was shortened by 0 bases and J by 2 bases, with 11 bases between the two germline ends. This CDR3 is built from 16 residues. The CDR3 sequence: CASSQDVGAAYNEQFF. CDR3 coding DNA: TGCGCCAGCAGCCAAGATGTTGGGGCCGCCTACAATGAGCAGTTCTTC.

CDR3 nucleotides: TGTGCCAGCAGAAGACAACCCGCAACTAATGAAAAACTGTTTTTT. As protein: CASRRQPATNEKLFF. The chain joins TRBV6-1 to TRBJ1-4; D is undetermined. The germline V gene encodes CDR1 MNHNS and CDR2 SASEGT. With 6 bases removed from V and 0 bases from J, the gap between germline ends came to 11 bases. CDR3 length: 15 residues.

V is TRBV18 and J is TRBJ1-5, with D unresolved. Germline V lookup: CDR1 KGHSH, CDR2 LQKENI. The CDR3 spans 13 residues. Trimming took 4 bases from V and 5 from J, leaving 9 bases between them. The CDR3 reads CASSLSQDQPQHF. The CDR3 bases are TGTGCCAGCTCACTAAGCCAGGATCAGCCCCAGCATTTT.

The rearrangement uses TRBV4-1 and TRBJ2-7; D might be TRBD1 (5 bases). Trimming took 4 bases from V and 0 from J, leaving 13 bases between them. The CDR3 is 15 amino acids. CDR1 is MGHRA, CDR2 YSYEKL, per germline. CDR3 amino acids: CASSPTTALSYEQYF. DNA of the CDR3: TGCGCCAGCAGCCCTACGACAGCCCTCTCCTACGAGCAGTACTTC.

The V and J genes are TRBV6-1 and TRBJ1-4; TRBD1 might be the D (5 bases). The length of the CDR3 is 15 residues. The V gene lost 6 bases and the J gene lost 6 bases, with 17 bases spanning the gap. Per germline, CDR1 MNHNS and CDR2 SASEGT. CDR3 in amino acids: CASSGGRAGDEKLFF. For the CDR3, the DNA is TGTGCCAGCAGCGGGGGTAGGGCAGGAGATGAAAAACTGTTTTTT.

This chain uses TRBV7-9 with TRBJ2-5, with 15 bases matching TRBD2. CDR1 and CDR2 (germline): SEHNR, FQNEAQ (reference sequence). The V gene end was trimmed by 6 bases and the J gene end by 5 bases; junction bases not matched to a gene: 7. This CDR3 has 16 residues. The CDR3 protein is CASRWTSGGAEETQYF. In DNA, the CDR3 is TGTGCCAGCAGGTGGACTAGCGGGGGGGCAGAGGAGACCCAGTACTTC.

This chain links TRBV9 with TRBJ2-2; TRBD2 agrees at 9 bases. Trimming at V came to 0 bases and at J to 5 bases, leaving 5 bases not matched to a gene. Looked up from germline, CDR1 is SGDLS and CDR2 is YYNGEE. The CDR3 has 16 residues. CDR3: CASSVDRLAGTGELFF. The CDR3 nucleotides are TGTGCCAGCAGCGTAGATCGCCTAGCGGGGACCGGGGAGCTGTTTTTT. Full variable domain (rest looked up from reference TRBV9 and TRBJ2-2): DSGVTQTPKHLITATGQRVTLRCSPRSGDLSVYWYQQSLDQGLQFLIQYYNGEERAKGNILERFSAQQFPDLHSELNLSSLELGDSALYFCASSVDRLAGTGELFFGEGSRLTVL.

The rearrangement uses TRBV19 and TRBJ1-1, with D possibly being TRBD1 (5 bases). The CDR3 loop spans 16 amino acids. V was pared by 3 bases and J by 1 base, with 15 bases between. Germline CDR1 is LNHDA and CDR2 is SQIVND (reference sequence). The CDR3 here is CASSIRPSTGNTEAFF. For the CDR3, the DNA is TGTGCCAGTAGTATCCGGCCCTCAACAGGGAACACTGAAGCTTTCTTT.

The V gene is TRBV6-1, the J gene TRBJ1-5, with 9 bases lining up with TRBD1. Germline loops: CDR1 MNHNS, CDR2 SASEGT. Trimming at V came to 3 bases and at J to 4 bases, leaving 10 bases not matched to a gene. This CDR3 is built from 17 residues. CDR3 coding DNA: TGTGCCAGCAGTGACCAGACGGGGACAGGGAGGAATCAGCCCCAGCATTTT. Amino acids: CASSDQTGTGRNQPQHF.